Described below is a single T cell receptor (beta chain) sequence and its context. The data are from a study of T cell responses to AZD1222 COVID-19 vaccine. Germline V CDR1 and CDR2: MDHEN, SYDVKM. There are 15 residues in the CDR3. Trimming removed 5 bases at V and 1 base at J, with 15 bases between. Only in-frame clones appear in the TCRdb table, and some are missing; sequencing was by immunoSEQ multiplex PCR. The table lists roughly 140,000 clones, 90% of them singletons. This chain links TRBV28 with TRBJ2-7; possibly TRBD1 for D (5 bases). The sequencing used peripheral blood, collected on day 0 of AZD1222 vaccination. This clonotype was obtained from an adult in good health. DNA for the CDR3: TGTGCCAGCAGTCACCGCCAAACAGGTTCCTACGAGCAGTACTTC. This codes for CASSHRQTGSYEQYF.